The 29 T cell receptor beta chains in this list originate from one sample, sequenced in a study of T cell responses to AZD1222 COVID-19 vaccine. Profiling relied on immunoSEQ multiplex PCR, and the TCRdb table lists in-frame clones only, not all of them. Among 170,000 or so clones listed, 93% were seen once. This material consisted of peripheral blood, taken on day 0 of AZD1222 vaccination. The receptors come from an adult in good health.

The CDR3 DNA reads as TGTGCCAGCAGTATGAGCGGGACAGGGAATCAGCCCCAGCATTTT. This gives the protein CASSMSGTGNQPQHF. The gene calls are TRBV7-9 and TRBJ1-5, with 9 bases matching TRBD1. Germline CDR1 and CDR2: SEHNR and FQNEAQ (reference sequence). This CDR3 spans 15 amino acids. Trimming took 6 bases from V and 4 from J; bases not matched to a gene: 7.

The rearrangement links TRBV6-2 or TRBV6-3 to TRBJ2-7, with D tentatively TRBD1 (6 bases). Trimming stripped 6 bases from V and 3 bases from J, with 21 bases between. CDR1 and CDR2 (germline): MNHEY, SVGEGT. The CDR3 loop spans 16 amino acids. The DNA for the CDR3 is TGTGCCAGCAGCACCCCCTCGACAGGTAGAAACTACGAGCAGTACTTC. It yields the protein CASSTPSTGRNYEQYF.

In its sample, this clone was seen once. This chain joins TRBV7-8 and TRBJ1-3, with D unclear. The CDR3 runs 15 residues. Per germline, CDR1 SGHVS and CDR2 FQNEAQ. Trimming pared 0 bases from V and 3 bases from J, leaving 9 bases between. The DNA of the CDR3 is TGTGCCAGCAGCTTAGCGCACGGTCTTGGAAACACCATATATTTT. This codes for CASSLAHGLGNTIYF.

V gene TRBV15 combines with J gene TRBJ2-5, with TRBD2 matching 10 bases. In germline, CDR1 is LNHNV, CDR2 YYDKDF (reference sequence). The V and J ends lost 9 bases and 4 bases, in that order; junction bases with no gene match: 17. The CDR3 sequence is 17 residues long. This chain's CDR3 is CATTARGQRGGGETQYF. In DNA form, the CDR3 reads TGTGCCACTACAGCCCGGGGACAGCGGGGGGGCGGAGAGACCCAGTACTTC.

This clone was detected once. This chain links TRBV3-1 (or the pseudogene TRBV3-2) with TRBJ2-2; D ambiguous. Per the germline V gene, CDR1 is LGHDT and CDR2 is YNNKEL (reference sequence). The V end lost 4 bases, the J end lost 0 bases, and 0 bases lay between the germline ends. This CDR3 region has 12 residues. The CDR3 DNA reads TGTGCCAGCAGCCCGAACACCGGGGAGCTGTTTTTT. Its protein product is CASSPNTGELFF.

The chain has TRBV6-5 and TRBJ2-7; TRBD1 might be the D (6 bases). Germline assignment: CDR1 MNHEY and CDR2 SVGAGI. CDR3 size: 15 residues. V dropped 7 bases and J dropped 3 bases, with 19 bases sitting between them. Here the CDR3 DNA reads TGTGCCAGCACCGGAGCTGGGACACGAAGCTACGAGCAGTACTTC. As protein: CASTGAGTRSYEQYF.

This clone was seen once. The CDR3 reads CSASNGERKAFF. Here the CDR3 DNA reads TGCAGTGCTAGTAACGGGGAACGGAAAGCTTTCTTT. The chain recombines TRBV20-1 with TRBJ1-1; D unclear. V lost 3 bases and J lost 9, with 14 bases in between. This CDR3 spans 12 amino acids. Germline-derived CDR1 and CDR2 are DFQATT and SNEGSKA (reference sequence).

This rearrangement joins TRBV7-8 to TRBJ2-7, with 7 bases matching TRBD1. J gave up 4 bases and V 2 bases, and 5 bases lay outside the gene matches. This CDR3 is built from 14 residues. Germline CDR1 and CDR2: SGHVS and FQNEAQ. The CDR3 DNA follows: TGTGCCAGCAGCTTACAGGGCAGGGGGTACGAGCAGTACTTC. It codes for CASSLQGRGYEQYF.

The chain recombines TRBV15 with TRBJ1-1; D may be TRBD1 (5 bases). V lost 4 bases to trimming and J lost 3 bases, with 9 bases between them. The CDR3 has 13 residues. Germline V gene sequence: CDR1 LNHNV, CDR2 YYDKDF (reference sequence). The CDR3 DNA is TGTGCCACCAGCAAGGACATGGACACTGAAGCTTTCTTT. This sequence encodes CATSKDMDTEAFF.

The gene calls are TRBV6-6 and TRBJ2-1; 10 positions match TRBD2. The CDR3 runs to 18 residues. The V and J ends lost 5 bases and 14 bases, in that order; junction bases with no gene match: 24. Germline loops: CDR1 MNHNY, CDR2 SVGAGI (reference sequence). The DNA for the CDR3 is TGTGCCAGCAGTCGATTAAAACCGGGGACTAGCGCGTTGTATTTGGAGTTCTTC. It translates to CASSRLKPGTSALYLEFF.

The rearrangement joins TRBV3-1 (or the pseudogene TRBV3-2) to TRBJ2-7; D tentatively reads TRBD1 or TRBD2 (5 bases each). The CDR3 is 14 amino acids. The ends were cut back, 3 bases at V and 0 bases at J, with 9 bases in the middle. Germline-derived CDR1 and CDR2 are LGHDT and YNNKEL (reference sequence). The CDR3 DNA reads TGTGCCAGCAGCCACGAGGGGCGCTCCTACGAGCAGTACTTC. Protein: CASSHEGRSYEQYF.

This chain links TRBV7-6 with TRBJ2-1, with 8 bases that match TRBD2. Germline assignment: CDR1 SGHVS and CDR2 FNYEAQ. The CDR3 totals 16 residues. V dropped 2 bases and J dropped 6; count of bases not matched to a gene: 9. CDR3 protein: CASSLLRGGLSNEQFF. In DNA, the CDR3 is TGTGCCAGCAGCTTACTACGGGGGGGCCTTTCCAATGAGCAGTTCTTC.

The J gene is TRBJ1-1, the V gene TRBV11-2, with D possibly being TRBD1 (5 bases). Germline V gene sequence: CDR1 SGHAT, CDR2 FQNNGV. V was trimmed by 1 base and J by 1 base, leaving 10 bases between them. This CDR3 contains 15 residues. The CDR3 DNA reads as TGTGCCAGCAGCTTAGGGGGCAGGCCGAACACTGAAGCTTTCTTT. Protein product: CASSLGGRPNTEAFF.

The chain carries TRBV7-2 and TRBJ2-5, with D perhaps TRBD2 (6 bases). The CDR3 totals 15 residues. Germline assignment: CDR1 SGHTA and CDR2 FQGNSA. Trimming removed 3 bases from V and 1 base from J, with 12 bases in between. The CDR3 loop is CASSLEGRIQETQYF. DNA of the CDR3: TGTGCCAGCAGCTTGGAGGGACGGATCCAAGAGACCCAGTACTTC.

CDR3 sequence (DNA): TGTGCCACCAGCAGACAACAGGGATTACGAGGCTACACCTTC. Residues: CATSRQQGLRGYTF. The chain joins TRBV15 to TRBJ1-2, with D possibly TRBD1 on 6 matching bases. The germline gives CDR1 LNHNV, CDR2 YYDKDF (reference sequence). The CDR3 loop spans 14 amino acids. Trimming took off 2 bases at V and 8 bases at J, with 15 bases between the two ends.

The genes are TRBV6-1 and TRBJ2-7; D is perhaps TRBD2 (6 bases). V was shortened by 7 bases and J by 7 bases, with 17 bases between the two germline ends. Germline V gene sequence: CDR1 MNHNS, CDR2 SASEGT. CDR3 length: 13 amino acids. The CDR3 reads CASTPAGPGEQYF. The CDR3 DNA is TGTGCCAGCACCCCGGCGGGGCCAGGGGAGCAGTACTTC.

The genes are TRBV6-2 or TRBV6-3 and TRBJ2-7, with 9 nucleotides matching TRBD1. The trim removed 5 bases at V and 4 bases at J, leaving 3 bases unmatched. The CDR3 has 13 amino acids. Per the germline V gene, CDR1 is MNHEY and CDR2 is SVGEGT. The CDR3 nucleotides are TGTGCCAGCAGTCACGGGACAGGGTACGAGCAGTACTTC. Translation: CASSHGTGYEQYF.

The chain is built from TRBV2 and TRBJ1-2; D remains ambiguous. The CDR3 covers 13 residues. The germline V and J ends were trimmed by 0 bases and 7 bases, with 9 bases remaining between them. CDR1 is SNHLY, CDR2 FYNNEI, per germline. The CDR3 protein is CASSEAVAGGYTF. CDR3 bases: TGTGCCAGCAGTGAAGCGGTAGCAGGTGGCTACACCTTC.

This chain joins TRBV5-4 and TRBJ2-5; 9 bases align to TRBD2. The CDR3 is 15 amino acids. V was pared by 0 bases and J by 1 base, with 1 base of the junction left unmatched. Germline CDR1 reads SGHNT; CDR2 reads YYREEE (reference sequence). DNA for the CDR3: TGTGCCAGCAGCTTGGTACTAGCGGGCCAAGAGACCCAGTACTTC. This encodes CASSLVLAGQETQYF.

The chain employs TRBV5-1 and TRBJ1-2; TRBD1 might be the D (5 bases). The CDR3 runs to 15 residues. The V end was cut by 0 bases, the J end by 5 bases, with 14 bases between. Germline V gene sequence: CDR1 SGHRS, CDR2 YFSETQ. The CDR3 spells CASSLDGIQGYGYTF. The CDR3, as DNA: TGCGCCAGCAGCTTGGATGGAATCCAGGGATATGGCTACACCTTC.

The chain has TRBV19 and TRBJ1-1; D remains unclear. With 8 bases removed from V and 3 bases from J, the gap between germline ends came to 22 bases. Germline CDR1 LNHDA, CDR2 SQIVND (reference sequence). This CDR3 region has 16 residues. Here the CDR3 reads CASPPRGRWWYTEAFF. CDR3 bases: TGTGCCAGTCCCCCCAGAGGCCGGTGGTGGTACACTGAAGCTTTCTTT.

CDR3 amino acids: CASSVGGLRPSGNTIYF. The DNA of the CDR3 is TGTGCCAGCAGCGTAGGGGGCTTAAGGCCTTCTGGAAACACCATATATTTT. J is TRBJ1-3 and V is TRBV9; a possible D gene is TRBD1 (5 bases). CDR3 length equals 17 residues. Germline-derived CDR1 and CDR2 are SGDLS and YYNGEE. Trimming cost V 0 bases and J 1 base, with 14 bases left between them.

This sequence joins TRBV2 and TRBJ1-2; no clear D. Trimming removed 7 bases from V and 7 bases from J, with 16 bases in between. Germline V gene sequence: CDR1 SNHLY, CDR2 FYNNEI. The CDR3 consists of 13 residues. CDR3 nucleotide sequence: TGTGCCAGCACAGGAAAAGGGATCGGTGGCTACACCTTC. This codes for CASTGKGIGGYTF.

This chain connects TRBV11-1 to TRBJ2-2; D gene uncertain. This CDR3 contains 15 residues. Trimming stripped 0 bases from V and 1 base from J, with 6 bases between. Germline V lookup: CDR1 SGHAT, CDR2 FQDESV (reference sequence). In DNA form, the CDR3 reads TGTGCCAGCAGCTTAGCAGGCAGGAACACCGGGGAGCTGTTTTTT. This encodes CASSLAGRNTGELFF.

The V call is TRBV19, the J call TRBJ1-1, with 7 bases that match TRBD1. Per germline, CDR1 LNHDA and CDR2 SQIVND (reference sequence). This CDR3 has 13 residues. V shed 5 bases, J shed 5 bases, and the junction held 5 bases outside the gene matches. The DNA of the CDR3 is TGTGCCAGTAGTTTAGGCAGGGGGACTGAAGCTTTCTTT. Translating it yields CASSLGRGTEAFF.

The chain combines TRBV11-1 with TRBJ2-7; TRBD2 aligns across 7 bases. With 3 bases clipped from V and 3 bases from J, the junction kept 8 bases outside the gene matches. Germline-derived CDR1 and CDR2 are SGHAT and FQDESV (reference sequence). This CDR3 has 15 residues. CDR3 in amino acids: CASSFSGGHNYEQYF. CDR3 DNA: TGTGCCAGCAGCTTTTCGGGAGGACATAACTACGAGCAGTACTTC.

As for this clone: At the DNA level, this CDR3 is encoded by other sequences in the same sample as well. The chain is built from TRBV12-3 or TRBV12-4 and TRBJ2-7, with D maybe TRBD1 (5 bases). The CDR3 contains 12 residues. Trimming took off 3 bases at V and 4 bases at J, with 7 bases between the two ends. The CDR3 reads CASSFRGYEQYF. The CDR3, as DNA: TGTGCCAGCAGTTTTAGGGGTTACGAGCAGTACTTC.

Turning to this clone: Additional DNA sequences in this sample encode the identical CDR3. V is TRBV5-1 and J is TRBJ2-5; D call uncertain. Deletions cut 2 bases from V and 4 bases from J, with 3 bases between. The CDR3 is made up of 11 amino acids. CDR1 SGHRS and CDR2 YFSETQ come from the germline V gene. The CDR3 region is CASSLAETQYF. The CDR3 region has the DNA TGCGCCAGCAGCTTAGCAGAGACCCAGTACTTC.

The rearrangement uses TRBV9 and TRBJ1-2; D possibly corresponds to TRBD1 (6 bases). From germline, CDR1 is SGDLS and CDR2 YYNGEE. Trimming stripped 0 bases from V and 5 bases from J, with 17 bases between. The CDR3 loop spans 16 amino acids. The CDR3 DNA sequence: TGTGCCAGCAGCGTAGGGGTAGATGGGGGGCGTTATGGCTACACCTTC. Its protein product is CASSVGVDGGRYGYTF.